The source of this TCR beta chain is a study of PD-1 blockade in classical Hodgkin lymphoma. The study's findings and limits: Relapsed/refractory patients reportedly had the lowest baseline TCR diversity, below newly diagnosed patients, who were below healthy donors.

Clones were sequenced by immunoSEQ multiplex PCR, and TCRdb holds only the in-frame ones, with some missing. The sample lists 50,000 to 75,000 clones, approximately 90% occurring once. This clone was seen only once. What it recognizes is unknown. Relapses following autologous stem cell transplantation were seen in all patients, with brentuximab vedotin exposure varying. The CDR3 covers 15 residues. V was clipped by 0 bases and J by 7 bases, with 18 bases between them. Germline V CDR1 and CDR2: SQVTM, ANQGSEA. The sequencing used peripheral blood mononuclear cells (PBMCs), collected before the second cycle of nivolumab. This TCR was recovered from a human donor with classical Hodgkin lymphoma. The chain uses TRBV29-1 and TRBJ1-2, with D perhaps TRBD1 (6 bases). The CDR3 coding sequence is TGCAGCGTTGAAGATCTTTTCACTCGCAGGGGTGGCTACACCTTC. Encoded protein: CSVEDLFTRRGGYTF.